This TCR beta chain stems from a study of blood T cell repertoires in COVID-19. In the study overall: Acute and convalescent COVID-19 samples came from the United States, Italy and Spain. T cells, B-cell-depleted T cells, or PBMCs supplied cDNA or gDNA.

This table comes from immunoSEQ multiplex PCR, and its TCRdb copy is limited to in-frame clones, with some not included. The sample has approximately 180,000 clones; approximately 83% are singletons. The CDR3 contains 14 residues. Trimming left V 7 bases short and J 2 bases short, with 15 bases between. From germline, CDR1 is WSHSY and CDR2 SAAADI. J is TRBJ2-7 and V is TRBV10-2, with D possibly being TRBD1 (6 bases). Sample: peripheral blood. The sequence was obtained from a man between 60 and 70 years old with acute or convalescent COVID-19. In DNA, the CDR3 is TGCGCCAGCAACTCCTACACAGGGCCCTACGAGCAGTACTTC. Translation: CASNSYTGPYEQYF.